This T cell receptor beta chain appears in the sequencing data of a study of CD8 T cells in Susac syndrome. For the study at large: When blood was drawn, patients with Susac syndrome were on intravenous immunoglobulin alone, on corticosteroids, or therapy-naive.

Negative isolation yielded the CD8+ and CD4+ T cells, while FACS enriched the TEMRA cells. Reverse transcription of about 0.5 to 1 ug RNA used random hexamers. Multiplex PCR with immunoSEQ amplified the TCR beta CDR3 across 54 Vbeta and 13 Jbeta. TCRdb re-called the immunoSEQ multiplex PCR reads with MiXCR, one entry per CDR3 protein. The sample shows around 130,000 distinct CDR3 sequences, roughly 94% of them seen only once. Deletions cut 5 bases from V and 2 bases from J, with 16 bases between. Germline assignment: CDR1 DFQATT and CDR2 SNEGSKA (reference sequence). This CDR3 region has 14 residues. The TCR originated in a human donor with Susac syndrome. The specimen sequenced was CD8+ T cells from PBMCs. The rearrangement uses TRBV20-1 and TRBJ2-7; possibly TRBD2 for D (6 bases). CDR3 sequence reads: CSAPHLADPYEQYF. Here the CDR3 DNA reads TGCAGTGCTCCCCATTTAGCGGACCCCTACGAGCAGTACTTC.